This T cell receptor (beta chain) originates from a study of PD-1 blockade in classical Hodgkin lymphoma. General observations from the study: Relative to healthy donors, newly diagnosed patients reportedly had lower baseline TCR diversity, which was reported as lower still in relapsed/refractory patients. Significantly greater TCR diversity emerged by C4D1 in CD4+ cells but not CD8+ cells.

Germline CDR1 SGHNT, CDR2 YYREEE (reference sequence). The V gene end was trimmed by 7 bases and the J gene end by 0 bases; junction bases not matched to a gene: 5. This CDR3 comprises 14 residues. The time point is: cycle 4 day 1 (C4D1), after five to seven weeks of nivolumab. The patients all showed relapse after autologous stem cell transplantation, while their brentuximab vedotin exposure varied. The study isolated CD8+ T cells from thawed PBMCs by magnetic negative selection. Each best response was a complete response, a partial response or progressive disease. This clone has a single count. Its antigen is still unknown. The assay was immunoSEQ multiplex PCR, and TCRdb's table has in-frame clones only and misses some. The sample gives about 21,000 clones, more than 80% of which show up once; about 7% is in the top ten.

The chain employs TRBV5-4 and TRBJ2-7, with 9 bases that match TRBD1. Sequencing used CD8+ T cells from blood, obtained before the fourth cycle of nivolumab. This receptor was taken from a human donor with classical Hodgkin lymphoma. CDR3 nucleotides: TGTGCCAGCGCGGGGACAGGGAGCTCCTACGAGCAGTACTTC. It is translated as CASAGTGSSYEQYF.